This T cell receptor beta chain is drawn from a study of beta chain features in type 1 diabetes. Overall study context: About 98,000,000 sorted cells were examined across all samples. Broader study findings: Unsettled here was the matter of whether HLA type influences TCRB rearrangement. TCRB CDR3s were moderately but significantly shorter in Type 1 diabetes patients in all four CD4+ subsets.

Expressed TCRB transcripts were sequenced because the entire RNA isolate underwent reverse transcription. The data were produced by immunoSEQ multiplex PCR, yet TCRdb's version contains in-frame clones alone and is incomplete. The sample holds about 620,000 clones, around 16% seen once. CD45RO/CCR7/CD25/CD127/CD95/CD27 separated CD4+ naive, central memory, regulatory and stem cell-like memory cells by sorting. A few counts support this clone. Antigen: not known. V was clipped by 4 bases and J by 4 bases, with 13 bases between them. Germline CDR1 is MGHRA and CDR2 is YSYEKL. The CDR3 spans 14 residues. The sequence was collected from a young man in good health. This chain uses TRBV4-1 with TRBJ2-5; a weak D match, TRBD2 (7 bases). Sequencing used naive CD4+ T cells from blood. The chain's CDR3 is CASSRPRGRETQYF. The CDR3 DNA reads TGCGCCAGCAGCCGACCGCGGGGGCGAGAGACCCAGTACTTC.